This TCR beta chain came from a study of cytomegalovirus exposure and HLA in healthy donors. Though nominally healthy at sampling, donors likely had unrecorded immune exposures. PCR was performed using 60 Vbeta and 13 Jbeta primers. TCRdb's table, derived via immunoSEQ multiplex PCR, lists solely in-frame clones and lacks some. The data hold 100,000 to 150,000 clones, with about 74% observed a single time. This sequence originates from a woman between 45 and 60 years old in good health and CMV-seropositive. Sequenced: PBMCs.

The CDR3 DNA sequence: TGTGCCAGCAGCCAATTAGGAGAGGGGGACTACGAGCAGTACTTC. Its protein product is CASSQLGEGDYEQYF. The V call is TRBV14, the J call TRBJ2-7; tentative D call: TRBD1 (6 bases). The germline gives CDR1 SGHDN, CDR2 FVKESK. The V and J ends lost 2 bases and 3 bases respectively, with 14 bases between them. The CDR3 spans 15 residues.